Listed below are T cell receptor beta chains from one sample, sequenced in a study of blood T cell repertoires in COVID-19. Assay: immunoSEQ multiplex PCR; the TCRdb copy retains only in-frame clones and omits some. Altogether more than 85,000 clones are present, around four fifths being singletons, with the ten largest covering 18%. Source material: peripheral blood. The receptors derive from an older woman with acute or convalescent COVID-19. The CDR3 runs from the conserved cysteine through the conserved F or W. The D gene is left open where the match is weak. Rows may omit the clone size; those that give it use once, few, many or a size class.

>-|TRBD1|TRBJ1-1|TRBV7-2
CASSKRQGMNTEAFF
TGTGCCAGCAGCAAGCGACAGGGTATGAACACTGAAGCTTTCTTT
>-|-|TRBJ2-1|TRBV28
CAVWGVNEQFF
TGTGCTGTTTGGGGGGTCAATGAGCAGTTCTTC
>once|-|TRBJ1-5|TRBV7-2
CASSLEDYSNQPQHF
TGTGCCAGCAGCTTGGAGGATTATAGCAATCAGCCCCAGCATTTT
>-|-|TRBJ2-3|TRBV9
CASSVGPEVSTDTQYF
TGTGCCAGCAGCGTAGGTCCGGAGGTCTCCACAGATACGCAGTATTTT
>-|TRBD2|TRBJ2-5|TRBV3-1/TRBV3-2
CASSQVSPGLAGGRETQYF
TGTGCCAGCAGCCAAGTATCCCCCGGACTAGCGGGAGGGCGAGAGACCCAGTACTTC
>-|-|TRBJ2-1|TRBV9
CASSVSAGISYNEQFF
TGTGCCAGCAGCGTAAGCGCGGGAATATCCTACAATGAGCAGTTCTTC
>-|-|TRBJ2-2|TRBV29-1
CSGGWETGELFF
TGCAGCGGAGGGTGGGAAACCGGGGAGCTGTTTTTT
>once|-|TRBJ1-4|TRBV18
CASSPPGNEKLFF
TGTGCCAGCTCACCACCCGGGAATGAAAAACTGTTTTTT
>-|TRBD2|TRBJ2-1|TRBV30
CAWQTSGPRNEQFF
TGTGCCTGGCAGACTAGCGGCCCTCGCAATGAGCAGTTCTTC
>-|-|TRBJ1-2|TRBV30
CAWSVERVGGYTF
TGTGCCTGGAGTGTAGAGCGGGTAGGGGGCTACACCTTC
>-|-|TRBJ2-3|TRBV9
CASSEGLVSADTQYF
TGTGCCAGCAGCGAGGGGCTGGTTAGTGCAGATACGCAGTATTTT
>-|-|TRBJ1-2|TRBV30
CAWREGAPGGYTF
TGTGCCTGGAGGGAAGGGGCCCCGGGTGGCTACACCTTC
>-|-|TRBJ2-1|TRBV18
CASSPRQNNEQFF
TGTGCCAGCTCCCCAAGACAGAACAATGAGCAGTTCTTC
>once|-|TRBJ1-6|TRBV13
CASSLYRASPLHF
TGTGCCAGCAGCTTATACAGGGCTTCACCCCTCCACTTT
>few|-|TRBJ1-1|TRBV3-1/TRBV3-2
CASSQGPTEAFF
TGTGCCAGCAGCCAAGGGCCCACTGAAGCTTTCTTT
>once|-|TRBJ1-2|TRBV6-2/TRBV6-3
CASSKGDTNYGYTF
TGTGCCAGCAGTAAAGGGGATACCAACTATGGCTACACCTTC
>once|-|TRBJ1-2|TRBV19
CASGANYGYTF
TGTGCCAGTGGAGCTAACTATGGCTACACCTTC
>-|TRBD1|TRBJ1-3|TRBV7-3
CASSSGGPSGNTIYF
TGTGCCAGCAGCTCAGGGGGCCCCTCTGGAAACACCATATATTTT
>-|-|TRBJ2-3|TRBV5-5
CASSVETDTQYF
TGTGCCAGCAGCGTTGAGACAGATACGCAGTATTTT
>-|-|TRBJ1-1|TRBV11-2
CASSRDTLTEAFF
TGTGCCAGCAGCCGGGACACCTTGACCGAAGCTTTCTTT
>-|TRBD1|TRBJ1-2|TRBV7-2
CASSQQTGGAGYGYTF
TGTGCCAGCAGCCAACAAACAGGGGGCGCAGGCTATGGCTACACCTTC
>-|-|TRBJ2-2|TRBV3-1/TRBV3-2
CASSLRGTGELFF
TGTGCCAGCAGCCTGCGGGGCACCGGGGAGCTGTTTTTT
>many|-|TRBJ1-3|TRBV5-8
CASSLDEFGDTIYF
TGTGCCAGCAGTTTGGATGAGTTCGGGGACACCATATATTTT
>-|-|TRBJ2-3|TRBV19
CASGEAGRPTDTQYF
TGTGCCAGTGGAGAGGCGGGACGGCCCACAGATACGCAGTATTTT
>-|-|TRBJ1-4|TRBV2
CASSRGWTNEKLFF
TGTGCCAGCAGCCGAGGGTGGACTAATGAAAAACTGTTTTTT
>many|-|TRBJ2-7|TRBV6-5
CASSYSLWTAGEQYF
TGTGCCAGCAGTTACTCCCTGTGGACAGCCGGCGAGCAGTACTTC
>-|TRBD2|TRBJ2-7|TRBV7-2
CASSSQREGEQYF
TGTGCCAGCAGCTCCCAGCGGGAGGGCGAGCAGTACTTC
>-|-|TRBJ1-3|TRBV15
CATSDHRTLSGNTIYF
TGTGCCACCAGCGACCACAGGACCCTCTCTGGAAACACCATATATTTT
>-|-|TRBJ2-7|TRBV5-6
CASSSSSGWGLEQYF
TGTGCCAGCAGCTCGAGTTCAGGGTGGGGGCTCGAGCAGTACTTC
>-|-|TRBJ2-1|TRBV5-6
CASSLVPDSQNEQFF
TGTGCCAGCAGCTTGGTCCCAGACAGCCAGAATGAGCAGTTCTTC
>-|-|TRBJ1-1|TRBV28
CASSSTQTGNTEAFF
TGTGCCAGCAGTTCCACCCAGACGGGGAACACTGAAGCTTTCTTT
>-|-|TRBJ1-1|TRBV19
CASTDSGMNTEAFF
TGTGCCAGTACGGACAGTGGCATGAACACTGAAGCTTTCTTT
>-|TRBD2|TRBJ2-1|TRBV3-1/TRBV3-2
CASVLMVLAGALTYNEQFF
TGTGCCAGCGTTTTAATGGTCCTAGCGGGAGCGTTAACCTACAATGAGCAGTTCTTC
>-|-|TRBJ2-7|TRBV11-1
CASSLVGRFAYEQYF
TGTGCCAGCAGCTTAGTAGGCAGGTTTGCCTACGAGCAGTACTTC
>-|-|TRBJ2-4|TRBV28
CASSTPSGIQYF
TGTGCCAGCAGTACCCCGTCGGGCATTCAGTACTTC
>-|-|TRBJ1-3|TRBV28
CASSSSNSLSGNTIYF
TGTGCCAGCAGTTCCTCCAACTCGCTCTCTGGAAACACCATATATTTT
>-|-|TRBJ1-4|TRBV6-5
CASSRAGAEKLFF
TGTGCCAGCAGTCGGGCAGGGGCTGAAAAACTGTTTTTT
>-|-|TRBJ1-3|TRBV28
CASKSPRESSGNTIYF
TGTGCCAGCAAATCCCCGAGGGAGAGCTCTGGAAACACCATATATTTT
>-|TRBD1|TRBJ1-2|TRBV30
CAGDRGFDYGYTF
TGTGCCGGCGACAGGGGGTTCGACTATGGCTACACCTTC
>-|TRBD2|TRBJ2-1|TRBV11-3
CASSSEIILAGCPSYNEQFF
TGTGCCAGCAGCTCCGAGATTATACTAGCGGGGTGTCCATCCTACAATGAGCAGTTCTTC
>-|-|TRBJ2-3|TRBV28
CASSVPDSSSDTQYF
TGTGCCAGCAGTGTCCCGGACAGCAGTTCAGATACGCAGTATTTT
>-|-|TRBJ2-1|TRBV3-1/TRBV3-2
CASSLSTSGNEQFF
TGTGCCAGCAGCCTATCAACCTCGGGGAATGAGCAGTTCTTC
>-|TRBD1|TRBJ1-2|TRBV5-1
CASSSSTGQDGYTF
TGCGCCAGCAGCTCCTCAACAGGACAGGATGGCTACACCTTC
>-|-|TRBJ2-5|TRBV18
CASSLSETQYF
TGTGCCAGCTCACTTTCTGAGACCCAGTACTTC
>-|-|TRBJ2-7|TRBV12-1
CASSPRQYEQYF
TGTGCCAGCAGCCCCCGTCAGTACGAGCAGTACTTC
>-|-|TRBJ1-4|TRBV6-5
CASRISGGSNEKLFF
TGTGCCAGCAGGATAAGCGGGGGCTCTAATGAAAAACTGTTTTTT
>-|-|TRBJ1-4|TRBV7-2
CASSSQGEKLFF
TGTGCCAGCAGCTCCCAGGGTGAAAAACTGTTTTTT
>once|-|TRBJ1-1|TRBV6-6
CASSYVGGRTEAFF
TGTGCCAGCAGTTACGTCGGGGGGCGGACTGAAGCTTTCTTT
>-|-|TRBJ1-2|TRBV29-1
CSVEDRGENYGYTF
TGCAGCGTTGAAGATCGGGGGGAAAACTATGGCTACACCTTC
>-|-|TRBJ1-2|TRBV28
CASSLEGRGYTF
TGTGCCAGCAGTTTAGAAGGGAGAGGCTACACCTTC
>once|TRBD1|TRBJ1-2|TRBV5-5
CASSLGDSPNYGYTF
TGTGCCAGCAGCTTGGGGGACAGTCCTAACTATGGCTACACCTTC